The T cell receptor beta chain described here comes from a study of blood T cell dynamics during melanoma immunotherapy. The time point: week 3, after first cycle of checkpoint inhibitor. This table comes from immunoSEQ multiplex PCR, and its TCRdb copy is limited to in-frame clones, with some not included. The table lists about 12,000 clones, about 90% of them singletons. CDR3 length equals 13 residues. Looked up from germline, CDR1 is SGDLS and CDR2 is YYNGEE. V lost 4 bases to trimming and J lost 3 bases, with 10 bases between them. The clonotype was recovered from a human donor with melanoma. The rearrangement joins TRBV9 to TRBJ1-2; D remains ambiguous. Sequencing used effector memory CD8+ T cells from blood, obtained from a patient treated with checkpoint blockade. CDR3 bases: TGTGCCAGCAGCACCGGGAGCCACTATGGCTACACCTTC. Encoded protein: CASSTGSHYGYTF.